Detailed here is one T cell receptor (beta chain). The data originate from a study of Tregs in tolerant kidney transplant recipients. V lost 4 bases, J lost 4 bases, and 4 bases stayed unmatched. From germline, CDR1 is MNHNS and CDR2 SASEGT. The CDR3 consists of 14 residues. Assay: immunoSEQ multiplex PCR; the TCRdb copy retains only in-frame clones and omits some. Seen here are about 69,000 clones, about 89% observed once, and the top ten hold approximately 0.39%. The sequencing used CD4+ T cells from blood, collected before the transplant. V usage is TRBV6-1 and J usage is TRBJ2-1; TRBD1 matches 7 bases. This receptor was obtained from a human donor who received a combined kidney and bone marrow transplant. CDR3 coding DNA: TGTGCCAGCAGTGTGGGACAGCCATACAATGAGCAGTTCTTC. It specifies CASSVGQPYNEQFF.